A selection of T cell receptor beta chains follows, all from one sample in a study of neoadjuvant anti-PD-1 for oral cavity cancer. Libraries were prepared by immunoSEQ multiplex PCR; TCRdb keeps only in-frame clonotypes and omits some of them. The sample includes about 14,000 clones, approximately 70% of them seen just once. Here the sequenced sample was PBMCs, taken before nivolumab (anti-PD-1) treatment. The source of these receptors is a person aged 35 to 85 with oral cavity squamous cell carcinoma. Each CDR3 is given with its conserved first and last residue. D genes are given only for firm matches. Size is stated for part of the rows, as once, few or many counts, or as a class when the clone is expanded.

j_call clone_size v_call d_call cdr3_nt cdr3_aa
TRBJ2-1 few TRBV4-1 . TGCGCCAGCAGCCAAGCTGGGGCCCGCTCCTACAATGAGCAGTTCTTC CASSQAGARSYNEQFF
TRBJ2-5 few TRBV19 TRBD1 TGTGCCAGTAGTATTACTCGGACAGGGCAGGAGACCCAGTACTTC CASSITRTGQETQYF
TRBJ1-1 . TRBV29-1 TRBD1 TGCAGCGTGGTGGACAGGGACACTGAAGCTTTCTTT CSVVDRDTEAFF
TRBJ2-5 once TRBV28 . TGTGCCAGCAGTTCCCGCGATGGGGAGACCCAGTACTTC CASSSRDGETQYF
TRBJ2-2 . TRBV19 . TGTGCCAGTAGTTTGGGGGCTTACACCGGGGAGCTGTTTTTT CASSLGAYTGELFF
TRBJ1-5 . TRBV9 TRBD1 TGTGCCAGCGGGGCGGGACAGGGTTCCCCGCAGCCCCAGCATTTT CASGAGQGSPQPQHF
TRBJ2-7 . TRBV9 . TGTGCCAGCAGCCCCTCCGGGATTACCTACGAGCAGTACTTC CASSPSGITYEQYF
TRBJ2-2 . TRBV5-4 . TGTGCCAGCAGCTTCTCAGCGGGCAGGGGCACCGGGGAGCTGTTTTTT CASSFSAGRGTGELFF
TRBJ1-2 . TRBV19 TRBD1 TGTGCCAGTAGTGACAGGGGACGGTTAGGCTACACCTTC CASSDRGRLGYTF
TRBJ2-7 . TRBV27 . TGTGCCAGCAGTTTGACCGGCGTAAGGGGCGTAGAGCAGTACTTC CASSLTGVRGVEQYF
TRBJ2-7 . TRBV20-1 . TGCAGTGCAGGGGTAGCCTACGAGCAGTACTTC CSAGVAYEQYF
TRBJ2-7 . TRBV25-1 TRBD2 TGTGCCAGCAGTGCTAGCGGGTACGAGCAGTACTTC CASSASGYEQYF
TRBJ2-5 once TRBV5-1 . TGCGCCAGCAGCTTGGAAGGACAGCAAGAGACCCAGTACTTC CASSLEGQQETQYF
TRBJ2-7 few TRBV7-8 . TGTGCCAGCAGCTTAGCTCGGGTTTCGCAGGTCACCTACGAGCAGTACTTC CASSLARVSQVTYEQYF
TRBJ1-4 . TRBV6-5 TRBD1 TGTGCCAGCAGTTACCGGACAGGGGGCGGAAAACTGTTTTTT CASSYRTGGGKLFF
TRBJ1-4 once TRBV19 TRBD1 TGTGCCACCTCCGGGACAGCGATCTACCCAACTAATGAAAAACTGTTTTTT CATSGTAIYPTNEKLFF
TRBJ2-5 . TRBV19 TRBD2 TGTGCCAGTAGTAAGCTAGCGGGGGCACAAGAGACCCAGTACTTC CASSKLAGAQETQYF
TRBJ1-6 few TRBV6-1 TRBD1 TGTGCCAGCAGGGGACAGGGGATTTCACCCCTCCACTTT CASRGQGISPLHF
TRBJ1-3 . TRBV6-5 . TGTGCCAGCACGCCGGGACGGGGACGAAACACCATATATTTT CASTPGRGRNTIYF
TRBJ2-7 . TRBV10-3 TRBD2 TGTGCCATCAGTGAGTCGACGGCTAGCGGATACGAGCAGTACTTC CAISESTASGYEQYF
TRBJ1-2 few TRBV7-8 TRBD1 TGTGCCAGCAGCCCGGGGGACAGGGGGCATGGCTACACCTTC CASSPGDRGHGYTF
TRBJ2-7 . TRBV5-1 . TGCGCCAGCAGCTTCGGGGCCGCCGGGGACGAGCAGTACTTC CASSFGAAGDEQYF
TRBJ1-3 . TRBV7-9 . TGTGCCAGCAGCTTAACCGGGACACTGGGAAACACCATATATTTT CASSLTGTLGNTIYF
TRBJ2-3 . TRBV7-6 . TGTGCCAGCAGCTTAGTCCTTTTGCGGGATAGCACAGATACGCAGTATTTT CASSLVLLRDSTDTQYF
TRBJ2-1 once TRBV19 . TGTGCCAGTAGTATGTTCGGCTGGGAGCAGTTCTTC CASSMFGWEQFF
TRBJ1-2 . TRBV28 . TGTGCCAGCGGGTCGGCACGGCCCTATGGCTACACCTTC CASGSARPYGYTF
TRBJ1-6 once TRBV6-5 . TGTGCCAGCAGTTACAATGGAAACAGGGTGAATTCACCCCTCCACTTT CASSYNGNRVNSPLHF
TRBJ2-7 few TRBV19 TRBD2 TGTGCCACTAGACACTGGACTAGCGGGAGTCTACACGAGCAGTACTTC CATRHWTSGSLHEQYF
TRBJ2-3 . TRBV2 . TGTGCCAGCAGTGATTTAGAATCGGATACGCAGTATTTT CASSDLESDTQYF
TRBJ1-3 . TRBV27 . TGTGCCAGCAGTGGCCAGGGGACTGGAAACACCATATATTTT CASSGQGTGNTIYF
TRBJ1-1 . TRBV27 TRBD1 TGTGCCAGCAGTCGGACAGGGAACACTGAAGCTTTCTTT CASSRTGNTEAFF
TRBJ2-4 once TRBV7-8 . TGTGCCAGCAGCGAGGGAGGGGGGAACATTCAGTACTTC CASSEGGGNIQYF
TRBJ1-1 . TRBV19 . TGTGCCATGAACTTTAACATTGGGCCTGAAGCTTTCTTT CAMNFNIGPEAFF
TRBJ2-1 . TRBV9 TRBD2 TGTGCCAGCAGCGTTACCGGGGGGAGCTCCTACAATGAGCAGTTCTTC CASSVTGGSSYNEQFF
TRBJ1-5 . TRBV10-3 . TGTGCCGTCAGTGAGGTCGACAGACCCAATCAGCCCCAGCATTTT CAVSEVDRPNQPQHF
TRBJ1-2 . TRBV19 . TGTGCCAGTAGCCCTCGGGGCAACTATGGCTACACCTTC CASSPRGNYGYTF
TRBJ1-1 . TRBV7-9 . TGTGCCAGCCGCACCGGTCTGGAAACTGAAGCTTTCTTT CASRTGLETEAFF
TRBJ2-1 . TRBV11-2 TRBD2 TGTGCCAGCAGTAGTCTAGCGGGGGCCCACAATGAGCAGTTCTTC CASSSLAGAHNEQFF
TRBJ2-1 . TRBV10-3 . TGTGCCATCAGTGGGGCCCTGGATGAGCAGTTCTTC CAISGALDEQFF
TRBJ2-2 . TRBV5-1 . TGCGCCAGCAGCTTAGATCCCTCGAACACCGGGGAGCTGTTTTTT CASSLDPSNTGELFF
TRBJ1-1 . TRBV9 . TGTGCCAGCAGCGTAGGTCCGTTCACTGAAGCTTTCTTT CASSVGPFTEAFF
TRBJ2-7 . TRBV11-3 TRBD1 TGTGCCAGCAGCTCCGGGACAGGGTCGGCCGAGCAGTACTTC CASSSGTGSAEQYF
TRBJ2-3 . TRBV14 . TGTGCCAGCAGCCAAGTTTTCGGGGGCCCTGATACGCAGTATTTT CASSQVFGGPDTQYF
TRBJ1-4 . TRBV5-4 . TGTGCCAGCACCGCTGTCGGTGAAAAACTGTTTTTT CASTAVGEKLFF
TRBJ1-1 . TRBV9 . TGTGCCAGCAGCGTAGGATGGGGGGGAGAGGCTTTCTTT CASSVGWGGEAFF
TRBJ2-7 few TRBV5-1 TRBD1 TGCGCCAGCAGCCTGGCCGGGACAGGCTCCTACGAGCAGTACTTC CASSLAGTGSYEQYF
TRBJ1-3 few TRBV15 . TGTGCCACCAGCCCTATGAGGGCGGCTGGAAACACCATATATTTT CATSPMRAAGNTIYF
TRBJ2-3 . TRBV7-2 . TGTGCCAGCAGTGAAGCGATTAGCACAGATACGCAGTATTTT CASSEAISTDTQYF
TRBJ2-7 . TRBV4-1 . TGCGCCAGCAGCCAAGCGGAAAGCTCCTACGAGCAGTACTTC CASSQAESSYEQYF
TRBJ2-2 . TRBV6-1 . TGTGCCAGCAGTCCAGGGTGGCGGACCGGGGAGCTGTTTTTT CASSPGWRTGELFF
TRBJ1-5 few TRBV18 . TGTGCCAGCTCACCAACGGCCCCGCGGGGTAGCAATCAGCCCCAGCATTTT CASSPTAPRGSNQPQHF